A single sample is the source of the 10 T cell receptor beta chains below, sequenced in a study of post-analysis software for immune sequencing data. Study-wide results and limits: Compared with controls, patients had more of about 5 TRBV segments, including TRBV5-6, TRBV5-1 and TRBV20-1.

TCR beta cDNA libraries included unique molecular identifiers. A single record per CDR3 protein comes from TCRdb applying MiXCR to the PCR reads. The sample records roughly 620,000 distinct CDR3 sequences, about 40% being singletons. No cognate antigen is known for these TCRs. Specimen: blood. These TCRs come from a girl aged 10-17 years with multiple sclerosis.

This clonotype was found once. This chain joins TRBV12-3 or TRBV12-4 and TRBJ1-2; weak D call: TRBD1 (5 bases). The CDR3 runs 13 residues. V was clipped by 7 bases and J by 13 bases, with 22 bases between them. The chain's CDR3 is CASTLKGRLASTF. As DNA, the CDR3 is TGTGCCAGCACCCTGAAGGGACGGTTGGCTTCCACCTTC.

The rearrangement uses TRBV29-1 and TRBJ1-2; D remains ambiguous. The CDR3 sequence is 11 residues long. Germline V lookup: CDR1 SQVTM, CDR2 ANQGSEA. V was clipped by 4 bases and J by 5 bases, with 8 bases between them. CDR3 in DNA: TGCAGCGTTGGGTTGCGTTATGGCTACACCTTC. Residues: CSVGLRYGYTF.

To note about this clonotype: This may come from a read error, since a much larger clone is one base off. The rearrangement joins TRBV5-6 to TRBJ2-1, with 10 bases lining up with TRBD1. Germline V gene lookup returns CDR1 SGHDT and CDR2 YYEEEE. The length of the CDR3 is 15 residues. The CDR3 spells CASTLTGGANNGQFF. CDR3 DNA: TGTGCCAGCACCCTGACAGGGGGCGCCAACAATGGGCAGTTCTTC.

The chain recombines TRBV4-1 with TRBJ1-1, with TRBD1 identical over 9 bases. V lost 0 bases and J lost 2; bases outside the gene matches: 4. The CDR3 has 16 amino acids. The V gene's germline CDR1 is MGHRA and CDR2 YSYEKL. The chain's CDR3 is CASSQDGTGTNTEAFF. The CDR3 nucleotides are TGCGCCAGCAGCCAAGATGGGACAGGGACAAACACTGAAGCTTTCTTT.

This clonotype was observed at least ten times. The gene calls are TRBV7-2 and TRBJ2-3, with D possibly being TRBD2 (6 bases). The CDR3 totals 14 residues. The V gene's germline CDR1 is SGHTA and CDR2 FQGNSA. V was cut by 3 bases and J by 2 bases, with 9 bases left in between. The CDR3 DNA reads TGTGCCAGCAGCTTTGGGGGGTCCACAGATACGCAGTATTTT. Translated, it gives CASSFGGSTDTQYF. The entire variable domain, with the rest obtained from reference TRBV7-2 and TRBJ2-3, is as follows: GAGVSQSPSNKVTEKGKDVELRCDPISGHTALYWYRQSLGQGLEFLIYFQGNSAPDKSGLPSDRFSAERTGGSVSTLTIQRTQQEDSAVYLCASSFGGSTDTQYFGPGTRLTVL.

This chain joins TRBV6-6 and TRBJ1-2; 9 positions agree with TRBD1. This CDR3 has 14 residues. V was pared by 5 bases and J by 3 bases, with 4 bases of the junction left unmatched. Germline CDR1 reads MNHNY; CDR2 reads SVGAGI (reference sequence). The chain's CDR3 is CASSHRDRDYGYTF. DNA for the CDR3: TGTGCCAGCAGTCACCGGGACAGGGACTATGGCTACACCTTC.

This clonotype was observed a few times. V is TRBV7-3 and J is TRBJ2-7; D possibly matches TRBD1 or TRBD2 (5 bases each). The V end lost 2 bases, the J end lost 2 bases, and 13 bases lay between the germline ends. CDR1 is SGHTA, CDR2 FQGTGA, per germline. CDR3 length: 15 amino acids. The CDR3 DNA reads TGTGCCAGCAGCTTATCCGGGGCACGGGCCTACGAGCAGTACTTC. This translates into CASSLSGARAYEQYF.

This clonotype was counted a few times. This rearrangement joins TRBV4-2 to TRBJ2-1; D is unclear. The CDR3 runs to 13 residues. V dropped 0 bases and J dropped 10 bases, with 10 bases sitting between them. Germline V gives CDR1 LGHNA, CDR2 YNFKEQ. CDR3 loop: CASSQEGTKEQFF. The DNA for the CDR3 is TGTGCCAGCAGCCAAGAGGGAACAAAGGAGCAGTTCTTC.

V and J are TRBV4-1 and TRBJ1-1, with D perhaps TRBD1 (5 bases). CDR3 length: 14 residues. V lost 3 bases to trimming and J lost 2 bases, with 10 bases between them. Germline CDR1 and CDR2: MGHRA and YSYEKL. The CDR3 DNA follows: TGCGCCAGCAGCCACCCGACAGCTAACACTGAAGCTTTCTTT. Protein product: CASSHPTANTEAFF.

This chain joins TRBV5-1 and TRBJ2-3, with a weak D call TRBD1 (5 bases). The V gene's germline CDR1 is SGHRS and CDR2 YFSETQ. V lost 0 bases, J lost 5 bases, and 10 bases lay in between. The CDR3 totals 14 residues. CDR3 sequence (DNA): TGCGCCAGCAGCTTGGAGTCAGGGAAAGATACGCAGTATTTT. It yields the protein CASSLESGKDTQYF.